This T cell receptor beta chain was observed in a study of identical twins. Germline values: CDR1 LGHDT, CDR2 YNNKEL (reference sequence). Trimming shortened V by 7 bases and J by 7 bases, and 10 bases separated the two germline ends. The CDR3 consists of 11 residues. Every donor was a healthy Caucasian. TCRdb called the 5' RACE reads again in MiXCR, with one record for every CDR3 protein. The sample records some 570,000 distinct CDR3 sequences, more than 20% being singletons. This clonotype has a handful of counts. The sample was also linked to a second study, of yellow fever vaccine responses in identical twins.

The rearrangement uses TRBV3-1 and TRBJ1-2; the D is unclear. The TCR comes from a young woman in good health. Sequencing used CD4+ T cells sorted from blood. CDR3 sequence (DNA): TGTGCCAGCAAGCAGAACGGTGGCTACACCTTC. Its protein is CASKQNGGYTF. Supplemented by reference TRBV3-1 and TRBJ1-2, the full variable domain reads DTAVSQTPKYLVTQMGNDKSIKCEQNLGHDTMYWYKQDSKKFLKIMFSYNNKELIINETVPNRFSPKSPDKAHLNLHINSLELGDSAVYFCASKQNGGYTFGSGTRLTVV.